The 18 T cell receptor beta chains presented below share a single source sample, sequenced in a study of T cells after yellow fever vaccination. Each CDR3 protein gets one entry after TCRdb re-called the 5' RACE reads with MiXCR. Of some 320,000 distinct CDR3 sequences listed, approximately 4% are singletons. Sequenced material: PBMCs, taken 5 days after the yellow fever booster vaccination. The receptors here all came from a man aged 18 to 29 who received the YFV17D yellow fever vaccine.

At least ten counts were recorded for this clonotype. The CDR3, as DNA: TGTGCCAGCAGCACGACCGGGACAGGGCTAGAGGAGACCCAGTACTTC. Encoded protein: CASSTTGTGLEETQYF. The chain couples TRBV7-9 to TRBJ2-5; 9 bases are a match to TRBD1. Trimming at V came to 5 bases and at J to 5 bases, leaving 12 bases not matched to a gene. CDR3 length: 16 amino acids. Germline CDR1 is SEHNR and CDR2 is FQNEAQ (reference sequence).

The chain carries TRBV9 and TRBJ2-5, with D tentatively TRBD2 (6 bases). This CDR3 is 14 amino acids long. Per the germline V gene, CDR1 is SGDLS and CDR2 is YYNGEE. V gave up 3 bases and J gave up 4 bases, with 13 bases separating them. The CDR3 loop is CASSAGGESETQYF. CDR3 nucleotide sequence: TGTGCCAGCAGCGCCGGAGGGGAATCAGAGACCCAGTACTTC. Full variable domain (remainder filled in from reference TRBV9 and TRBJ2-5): DSGVTQTPKHLITATGQRVTLRCSPRSGDLSVYWYQQSLDQGLQFLIQYYNGEERAKGNILERFSAQQFPDLHSELNLSSLELGDSALYFCASSAGGESETQYFGPGTRLLVL.

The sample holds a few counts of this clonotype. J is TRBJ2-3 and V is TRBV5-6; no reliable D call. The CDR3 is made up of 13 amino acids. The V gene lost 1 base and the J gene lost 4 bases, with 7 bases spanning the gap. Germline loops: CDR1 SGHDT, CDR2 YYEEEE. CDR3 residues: CASSLNTADTQYF. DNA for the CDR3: TGTGCCAGCAGCTTGAACACAGCAGATACGCAGTATTTT.

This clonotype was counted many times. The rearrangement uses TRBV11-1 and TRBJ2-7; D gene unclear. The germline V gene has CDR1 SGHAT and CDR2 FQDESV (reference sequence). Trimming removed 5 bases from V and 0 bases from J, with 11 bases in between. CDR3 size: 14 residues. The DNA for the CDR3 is TGTGCCAGCAGCCCAACTGTCGGCTCCTACGAGCAGTACTTC. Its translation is CASSPTVGSYEQYF.

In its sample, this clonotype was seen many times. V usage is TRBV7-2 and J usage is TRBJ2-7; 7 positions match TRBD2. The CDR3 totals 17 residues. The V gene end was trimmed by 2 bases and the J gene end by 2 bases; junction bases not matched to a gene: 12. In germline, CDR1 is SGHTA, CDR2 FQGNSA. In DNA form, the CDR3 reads TGTGCCAGCAGCTTAAAGATGGGATATGGGGGGGCCTACGAGCAGTACGTC. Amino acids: CASSLKMGYGGAYEQYV.

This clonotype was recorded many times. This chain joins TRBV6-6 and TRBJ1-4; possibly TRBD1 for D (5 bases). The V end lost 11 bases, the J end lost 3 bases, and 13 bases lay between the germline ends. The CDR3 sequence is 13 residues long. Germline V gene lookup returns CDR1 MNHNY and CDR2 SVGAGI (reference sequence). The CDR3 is CAGWGGANEKLFF. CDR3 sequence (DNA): TGTGCCGGCTGGGGGGGGGCTAATGAAAAACTGTTTTTT.

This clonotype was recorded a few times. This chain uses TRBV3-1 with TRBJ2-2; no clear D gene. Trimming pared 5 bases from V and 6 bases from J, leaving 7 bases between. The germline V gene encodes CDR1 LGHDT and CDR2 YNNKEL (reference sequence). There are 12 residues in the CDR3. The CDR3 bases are TGTGCCAGCAGCTGGGCGGCCGGGGAGCTGTTTTTT. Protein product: CASSWAAGELFF. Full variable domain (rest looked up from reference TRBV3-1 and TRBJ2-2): DTAVSQTPKYLVTQMGNDKSIKCEQNLGHDTMYWYKQDSKKFLKIMFSYNNKELIINETVPNRFSPKSPDKAHLNLHINSLELGDSAVYFCASSWAAGELFFGEGSRLTVL.

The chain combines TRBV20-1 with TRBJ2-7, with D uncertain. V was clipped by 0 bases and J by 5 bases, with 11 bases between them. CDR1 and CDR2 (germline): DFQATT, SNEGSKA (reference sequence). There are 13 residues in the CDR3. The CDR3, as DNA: TGCAGTGCTAGAGATCGTTCAGACAACGAGCAGTACGTC. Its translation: CSARDRSDNEQYV.

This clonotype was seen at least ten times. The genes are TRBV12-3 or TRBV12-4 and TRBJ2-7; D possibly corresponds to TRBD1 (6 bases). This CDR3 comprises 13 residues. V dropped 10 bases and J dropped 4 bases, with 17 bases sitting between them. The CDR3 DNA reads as TGTGCCACGGGTCCAGGGGCACCTTACGAGCAGTACTTC. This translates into CATGPGAPYEQYF.

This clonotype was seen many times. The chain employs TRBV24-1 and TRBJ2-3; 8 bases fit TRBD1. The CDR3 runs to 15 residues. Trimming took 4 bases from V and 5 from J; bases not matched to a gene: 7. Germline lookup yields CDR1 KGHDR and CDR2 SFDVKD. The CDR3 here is CATSDPDRGGDTQYF. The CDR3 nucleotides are TGTGCCACCAGTGACCCCGACAGGGGCGGAGATACGCAGTATTTT.

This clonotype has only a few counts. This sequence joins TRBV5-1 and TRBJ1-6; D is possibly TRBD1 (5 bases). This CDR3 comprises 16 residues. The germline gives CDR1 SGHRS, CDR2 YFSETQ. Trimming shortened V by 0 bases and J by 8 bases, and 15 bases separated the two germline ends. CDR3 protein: CASSLGAAGQDSPLHF. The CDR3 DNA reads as TGCGCCAGCAGCTTGGGGGCGGCGGGGCAGGATTCACCCCTCCACTTT.

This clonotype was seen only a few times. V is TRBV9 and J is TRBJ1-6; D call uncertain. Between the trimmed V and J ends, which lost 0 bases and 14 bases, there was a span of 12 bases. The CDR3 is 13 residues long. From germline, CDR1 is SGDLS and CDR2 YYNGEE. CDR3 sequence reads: CASSVALVSTLHF. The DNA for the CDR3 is TGTGCCAGCAGCGTAGCCCTAGTGAGCACCCTCCACTTT.

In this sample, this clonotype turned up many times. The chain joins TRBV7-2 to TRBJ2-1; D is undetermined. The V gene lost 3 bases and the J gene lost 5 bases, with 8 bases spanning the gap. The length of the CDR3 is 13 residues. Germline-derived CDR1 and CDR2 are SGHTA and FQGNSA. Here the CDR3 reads CASSLNTDNEQFF. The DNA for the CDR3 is TGTGCCAGCAGCTTGAACACGGACAATGAGCAGTTCTTC.

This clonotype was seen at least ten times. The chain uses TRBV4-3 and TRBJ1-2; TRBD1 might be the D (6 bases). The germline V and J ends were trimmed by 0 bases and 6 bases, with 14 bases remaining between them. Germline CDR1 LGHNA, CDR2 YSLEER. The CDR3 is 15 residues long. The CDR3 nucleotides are TGCGCCAGCAGCCAAGATCGCGGGGGCGCGGATGGCTACACCTTC. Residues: CASSQDRGGADGYTF.

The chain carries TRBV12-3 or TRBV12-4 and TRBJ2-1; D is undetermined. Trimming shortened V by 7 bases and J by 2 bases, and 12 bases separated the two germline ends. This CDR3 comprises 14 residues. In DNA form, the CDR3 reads TGTGCCAGCACTCCAAAAGGCACCTACAATGAGCAGTTCTTC. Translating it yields CASTPKGTYNEQFF.

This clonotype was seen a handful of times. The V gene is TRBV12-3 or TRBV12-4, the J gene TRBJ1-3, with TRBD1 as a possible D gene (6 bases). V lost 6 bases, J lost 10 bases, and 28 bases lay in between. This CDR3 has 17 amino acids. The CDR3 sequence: CASSPPGHMFGEDTIYF. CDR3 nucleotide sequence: TGTGCCAGCAGCCCTCCGGGACATATGTTCGGAGAAGATACCATATATTTT.

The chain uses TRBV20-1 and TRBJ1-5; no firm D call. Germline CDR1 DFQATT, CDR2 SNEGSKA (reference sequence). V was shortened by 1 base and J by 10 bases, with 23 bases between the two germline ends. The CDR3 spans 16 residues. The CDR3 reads CSARVLRSDPTQPQHF. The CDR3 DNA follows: TGCAGTGCTAGAGTATTAAGGAGTGACCCGACCCAACCCCAGCATTTT.

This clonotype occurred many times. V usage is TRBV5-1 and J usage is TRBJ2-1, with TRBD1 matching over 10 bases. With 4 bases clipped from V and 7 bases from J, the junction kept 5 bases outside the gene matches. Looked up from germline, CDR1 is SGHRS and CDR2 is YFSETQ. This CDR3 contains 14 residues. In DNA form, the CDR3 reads TGCGCCAGCAGCCCGGGACAGGGGTGGAATGAGCAGTTCTTC. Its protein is CASSPGQGWNEQFF.